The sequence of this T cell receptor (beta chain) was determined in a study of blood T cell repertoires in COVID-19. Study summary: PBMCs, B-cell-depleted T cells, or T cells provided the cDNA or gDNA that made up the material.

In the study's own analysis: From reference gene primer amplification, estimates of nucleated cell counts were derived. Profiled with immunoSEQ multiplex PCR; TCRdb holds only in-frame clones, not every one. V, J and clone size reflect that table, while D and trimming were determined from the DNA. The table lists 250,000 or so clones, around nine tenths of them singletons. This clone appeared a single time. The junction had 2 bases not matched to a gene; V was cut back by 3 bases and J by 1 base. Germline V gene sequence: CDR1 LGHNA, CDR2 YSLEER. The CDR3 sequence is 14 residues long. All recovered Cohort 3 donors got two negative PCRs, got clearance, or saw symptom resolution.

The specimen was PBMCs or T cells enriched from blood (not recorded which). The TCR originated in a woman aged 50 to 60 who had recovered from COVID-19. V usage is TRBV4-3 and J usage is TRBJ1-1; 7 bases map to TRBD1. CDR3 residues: CASSHGTANTEAFF. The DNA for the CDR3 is TGCGCCAGCAGCCATGGGACAGCGAACACTGAAGCTTTCTTT.